One and the same sample provided the 20 T cell receptor beta chains below, sequenced in a study of monozygotic twins with inflammatory bowel disease. With the 5' RACE reads reprocessed, TCRdb shows one record per CDR3 protein and no DNA. The repertoire table contains approximately 160,000 distinct CDR3 sequences. The sequenced sample was blood. These receptor sequences come from a human donor with ulcerative colitis or Crohn's disease, or a healthy co-twin of an affected twin (not recorded which).

The CDR3 sequence is CASSKIPTSGSYNEQFF. V is TRBV10-1 and J is TRBJ2-1; the TCRdb call, TRBD2, lacks DNA for checking. CDR1 WNHNN and CDR2 SYGVQD come from the germline V gene (reference sequence). The CDR3 is made up of 17 amino acids.

J is TRBJ2-6 and V is TRBV20-1; TCRdb selects TRBD1, and the lack of DNA leaves this call unchecked. The CDR3 sequence is 15 residues long. Germline loops: CDR1 DFQATT, CDR2 SNEGSKA (reference sequence). The CDR3 spells CSAITGWSGANVLTF.

The gene calls are TRBV5-1 and TRBJ2-1; the TCRdb D gene call, TRBD2, has no DNA to confirm it. CDR1 and CDR2 from the germline V gene are SGHRS and YFSETQ. CDR3 length: 15 amino acids. CDR3 sequence reads: CASSFGSGSFDEQFF.

CDR3: CASSLRLAGSTDTQYF. The V call is TRBV7-2, the J call TRBJ2-3; without DNA, the TCRdb call of TRBD2 cannot be checked. Germline V gene lookup returns CDR1 SGHTA and CDR2 FQGNSA. The CDR3 contains 16 residues.

The chain uses TRBV12-3 or TRBV12-4 and TRBJ1-2; the D call of TRBD1 rests on TCRdb alone, since no DNA is present to check it. The CDR3 loop spans 13 amino acids. The CDR3 is CASSPGTPYGYTF.

The chain joins TRBV19 to TRBJ2-3; TCRdb returns TRBD1, unconfirmable since there is no DNA. This CDR3 has 15 residues. The germline V gene encodes CDR1 LNHDA and CDR2 SQIVND (reference sequence). CDR3 in amino acids: CASSLAGSRPDTQYF.

The chain links TRBV12-3 or TRBV12-4 to TRBJ2-5; absent DNA, TCRdb's TRBD1 call cannot be checked. The CDR3 totals 14 residues. CDR3: CASTLGQPQETQYF.

The chain carries TRBV5-1 and TRBJ1-1; the TCRdb D gene call, TRBD1, has no DNA to confirm it. This CDR3 is 15 amino acids long. Germline-derived CDR1 and CDR2 are SGHRS and YFSETQ. The CDR3 protein is CASSLSGTPNTEAFF.

The V gene is TRBV29-1, the J gene TRBJ2-1; no DNA is available, so the TRBD2 call from TCRdb remains unchecked. Looked up from germline, CDR1 is SQVTM and CDR2 is ANQGSEA. This CDR3 is built from 13 residues. This CDR3 is CSVAGLAGVEQFF.

The chain is built from TRBV30 and TRBJ2-1; TCRdb's assignment of TRBD2 cannot be checked, as there is no DNA. The germline V gene has CDR1 GTSNPN and CDR2 SVGIG (reference sequence). This CDR3 is built from 13 residues. CDR3 sequence: CALTSRVVSEQFF.

The chain links TRBV28 to TRBJ2-1; without DNA, the TCRdb call of TRBD2 cannot be checked. CDR3 length equals 16 residues. Germline V gene lookup returns CDR1 MDHEN and CDR2 SYDVKM. The CDR3 loop reads CASSVPRAGGGNEQFF.

The J gene is TRBJ2-5, the V gene TRBV5-1; absent DNA, TCRdb's TRBD1 call cannot be checked. The CDR3 is 15 residues long. Germline V lookup: CDR1 SGHRS, CDR2 YFSETQ. This CDR3 reads CASSLTGGWIETQYF.

The rearrangement links TRBV28 to TRBJ2-3; checking the TCRdb D call of TRBD2 is not possible without DNA. This CDR3 contains 16 residues. The V gene's germline CDR1 is MDHEN and CDR2 SYDVKM. The CDR3 loop reads CASSRPSGRSTDTQYF.

This chain links TRBV27 with TRBJ2-7. Germline lookup yields CDR1 MNHEY and CDR2 SMNVEV (reference sequence). The CDR3 totals 15 residues. The CDR3 spells CASSLYPRRSYEQYF.

The J gene is TRBJ1-1, the V gene TRBV12-3 or TRBV12-4; absent DNA, TCRdb's TRBD1 call cannot be checked. This CDR3 contains 13 residues. The chain's CDR3 is CASRYQGGTEAFF.

J is TRBJ2-2 and V is TRBV7-9. Germline CDR1 and CDR2: SEHNR and FQNEAQ (reference sequence). The CDR3 sequence is 13 residues long. The CDR3 reads CASRIMNTGELFF.

The rearrangement uses TRBV10-3 and TRBJ1-2; TCRdb gives TRBD1 as the D gene, but with no DNA this cannot be confirmed. This CDR3 is built from 14 residues. CDR1 is ENHRY and CDR2 is SYGVKD in the germline V gene. CDR3 residues: CAISELTGSYGYTF.

The chain employs TRBV24-1 and TRBJ2-7; lacking DNA, the TRBD1 call made by TCRdb goes unchecked. Germline CDR1 and CDR2: KGHDR and SFDVKD. CDR3 length: 13 amino acids. This CDR3 reads CATRGSRGHEQYF.

The rearrangement links TRBV5-6 to TRBJ2-7; TCRdb names TRBD1, which stays unverified in the absence of DNA. CDR3 size: 19 residues. Germline V gene sequence: CDR1 SGHDT, CDR2 YYEEEE. CDR3 region: CASSLAPHLDRGQPYEQYF.

The CDR3 region is CASRSSSTLYNEQFF. The chain uses TRBV2 and TRBJ2-1. The CDR3 is made up of 15 amino acids. Germline CDR1 SNHLY, CDR2 FYNNEI.